Below, 32 T cell receptor beta chains from the same sample are listed, as sequenced in a study of shared clonotypes between healthy human individuals. Measured with immunoSEQ multiplex PCR; TCRdb has only the in-frame clones, and not every one. The data contain some 1 million clones, about 77% of them singletons. The specimen sequenced was memory CD4+ T cells sorted from blood. As for subset: CD45RA-negative fraction. The source of these receptors is a man aged 18 to 29 in good health.

The chain recombines TRBV19 with TRBJ1-1; D is undetermined. CDR3 length: 16 residues. Looked up from germline, CDR1 is LNHDA and CDR2 is SQIVND (reference sequence). The V and J ends lost 0 bases and 5 bases respectively, with 16 bases between them. The CDR3 reads CASSIDPRRGGTEAFF. The CDR3 nucleotides read TGTGCCAGTAGTATAGACCCCCGCCGCGGCGGGACTGAAGCTTTCTTT.

This clone appeared once. V gene TRBV7-2 combines with J gene TRBJ2-6; D unresolved. The V end was cut by 4 bases, the J end by 3 bases, with 10 bases between. The germline gives CDR1 SGHTA, CDR2 FQGNSA. CDR3 size: 15 residues. The CDR3 DNA sequence: TGTGCCAGCAGCTCCCTTCGGAGTGGGGCCAACGTCCTGACTTTC. As protein: CASSSLRSGANVLTF.

This sequence joins TRBV7-2 and TRBJ1-3; TRBD1 might be the D (5 bases). Per germline, CDR1 SGHTA and CDR2 FQGNSA. Trimming took off 5 bases at V and 2 bases at J, with 19 bases between the two ends. CDR3 length equals 17 residues. The CDR3 loop is CASSQDPPGTAGNTIYF. The CDR3 bases are TGTGCCAGCAGCCAAGACCCACCCGGGACGGCTGGAAACACCATATATTTT.

The CDR3 coding sequence is TGTGCCATCAGCGGCCTCCTCTTGGGGGAGGATACGCAGTATTTT. Encoded protein: CAISGLLLGEDTQYF. The V call is TRBV6-5, the J call TRBJ2-3; D tentatively fits TRBD1 or TRBD2 (5 bases each). Germline V gene lookup returns CDR1 MNHEY and CDR2 SVGAGI. The CDR3 is made up of 15 amino acids. V was pared by 10 bases and J by 6 bases, with 23 bases between.

This clone was seen a handful of times. The rearrangement links TRBV18 to TRBJ2-2; a weak D match, TRBD2 (5 bases). CDR3 length: 13 amino acids. In germline, CDR1 is KGHSH, CDR2 LQKENI. Trimming pared 6 bases from V and 6 bases from J, leaving 11 bases between. The CDR3 spells CASSRGFPGELFF. CDR3 bases: TGTGCCAGCTCGAGAGGGTTTCCCGGGGAGCTGTTTTTT.

The V gene is TRBV11-3, the J gene TRBJ1-4, with no clear D. This CDR3 contains 15 residues. Germline-derived CDR1 and CDR2 are SGHNT and YENEEA. V lost 4 bases and J 7 bases, leaving 16 bases between the germline ends. The CDR3 sequence: CASSSTGEEGEKLFF. For the CDR3, the DNA is TGTGCCAGCAGCTCCACCGGAGAAGAGGGTGAAAAACTGTTTTTT.

The CDR3 DNA reads as TGTGCCAGCTCACCACCAGTAGCGGTCCACGAGCAGTACTTC. Its translation: CASSPPVAVHEQYF. J is TRBJ2-7 and V is TRBV18, with D possibly being TRBD2 (6 bases). The V gene's germline CDR1 is KGHSH and CDR2 LQKENI. CDR3 length equals 14 residues. Trimming cost V 0 bases and J 5 bases, with 11 bases left between them. Filled out from reference TRBV18 and TRBJ2-7, the complete variable domain reads NAGVMQNPRHLVRRRGQEARLRCSPMKGHSHVYWYRQLPEEGLKFMVYLQKENIIDESGMPKERFSAEFPKEGPSILRIQQVVRGDSAAYFCASSPPVAVHEQYFGPGTRLTVT.

V and J are TRBV9 and TRBJ1-6; 7 bases fit TRBD1. Germline V gives CDR1 SGDLS, CDR2 YYNGEE. The CDR3 sequence is 16 residues long. J lost 7 bases, V lost 2 bases, and 9 bases had no gene match. The CDR3 sequence: CASSVSGQANNSPLHF. DNA for the CDR3: TGTGCCAGCAGCGTTTCCGGACAGGCCAACAATTCACCCCTCCACTTT. Full variable domain (outside the CDR3, taken from reference TRBV9 and TRBJ1-6): DSGVTQTPKHLITATGQRVTLRCSPRSGDLSVYWYQQSLDQGLQFLIQYYNGEERAKGNILERFSAQQFPDLHSELNLSSLELGDSALYFCASSVSGQANNSPLHFGNGTRLTVT.

The J gene is TRBJ1-6, the V gene TRBV2; TRBD1 might be the D (6 bases). V lost 2 bases to trimming and J lost 9 bases, with 17 bases between them. Germline assignment: CDR1 SNHLY and CDR2 FYNNEI. CDR3 length equals 16 residues. The chain's CDR3 is CASSETGGRVGSPLHF. The CDR3, as DNA: TGTGCCAGCAGTGAAACCGGGGGCAGGGTGGGTTCACCCCTCCACTTT.

The chain links TRBV19 to TRBJ2-2; D is ambiguous. The CDR3 loop spans 16 amino acids. The ends were cut back, 7 bases at V and 1 base at J, with 16 bases in the middle. The V gene's germline CDR1 is LNHDA and CDR2 SQIVND (reference sequence). CDR3 loop: CASTPPPPMNTGELFF. As DNA, the CDR3 is TGTGCCAGTACCCCCCCACCCCCCATGAACACCGGGGAGCTGTTTTTT.

With regard to this clone: Other DNA sequences within the sample encode an identical CDR3. V and J are TRBV11-3 and TRBJ1-1; 9 bases are shared with TRBD1. Germline CDR1 and CDR2: SGHNT and YENEEA. The CDR3 sequence is 14 residues long. The trim removed 4 bases at V and 1 base at J, leaving 1 base unmatched. CDR3 sequence: CASSSGQGNTEAFF. In nucleotides, the CDR3 is TGTGCCAGCAGCTCGGGACAGGGGAACACTGAAGCTTTCTTT.

This clone appeared a few times. The chain uses TRBV9 and TRBJ1-2; possibly TRBD1 for D (5 bases). Germline V gives CDR1 SGDLS, CDR2 YYNGEE. CDR3 length equals 13 residues. V shed 7 bases and J shed 4 bases, with 14 bases lying between them. In DNA, the CDR3 is TGTGCCAGCGGCAGAGGGGAGGGCTATGGCTACACCTTC. Translation: CASGRGEGYGYTF.

The rearrangement joins TRBV2 to TRBJ2-7; D remains unclear. The germline V gene has CDR1 SNHLY and CDR2 FYNNEI. This CDR3 is built from 13 residues. V was cut by 1 base and J by 9 bases, with 13 bases left in between. The CDR3: CASSEDGVQGQYF. DNA of the CDR3: TGTGCCAGCAGTGAAGATGGAGTTCAAGGGCAGTACTTC.

V and J are TRBV6-1 and TRBJ2-2, with 9 bases lining up with TRBD1. Trimming at V came to 5 bases and at J to 4 bases, leaving 2 bases not matched to a gene. CDR1 MNHNS and CDR2 SASEGT come from the germline V gene. This CDR3 is 14 amino acids long. The CDR3 DNA sequence: TGTGCCAGCAGTAAGACAGGGGGCACCGGGGAGCTGTTTTTT. Residues: CASSKTGGTGELFF.

The chain recombines TRBV5-1 with TRBJ1-3; a weak D match, TRBD1 (5 bases). CDR1 is SGHRS, CDR2 YFSETQ, per germline. The V end was cut by 4 bases, the J end by 0 bases, with 20 bases between. This CDR3 has 18 residues. The CDR3 protein is CASSPGSTTARSGNTIYF. The DNA for the CDR3 is TGCGCCAGCAGCCCTGGATCCACGACAGCCCGCTCTGGAAACACCATATATTTT.

V is TRBV18 and J is TRBJ2-7, with D tentatively TRBD1 or TRBD2 (5 bases each). V shed 2 bases and J shed 5 bases, with 13 bases lying between them. CDR1 KGHSH and CDR2 LQKENI come from the germline V gene. The CDR3 runs to 14 residues. The CDR3 loop reads CASSPYPGSHEQYF. The CDR3 bases are TGTGCCAGCTCACCATATCCAGGGAGCCACGAGCAGTACTTC.

The rearrangement uses TRBV19 and TRBJ1-5, with 10 positions matching TRBD1. The CDR3 sequence is 16 residues long. V lost 8 bases, J lost 4 bases, and 11 bases stayed unmatched. Per germline, CDR1 LNHDA and CDR2 SQIVND (reference sequence). The CDR3 region is CASEKYGTGENQPQHF. The CDR3 nucleotides read TGTGCCAGTGAAAAGTATGGGACAGGGGAGAATCAGCCCCAGCATTTT.

This clone appeared a few times. The chain recombines TRBV10-3 with TRBJ1-1, with no clear D. This CDR3 contains 12 residues. V lost 8 bases, J lost 0 bases, and 7 bases lay in between. Germline CDR1 ENHRY, CDR2 SYGVKD. The CDR3, as DNA: TGTGCCATCCGGGAGCTGAACACTGAAGCTTTCTTT. It specifies CAIRELNTEAFF.

The genes are TRBV5-1 and TRBJ2-3; 8 bases line up with TRBD2. With 6 bases clipped from V and 3 bases from J, the junction kept 3 bases outside the gene matches. Germline CDR1 reads SGHRS; CDR2 reads YFSETQ. CDR3 size: 13 residues. The CDR3 DNA follows: TGCGCCAGCATACCGGGAGGGACAGATACGCAGTATTTT. It specifies CASIPGGTDTQYF.

The chain employs TRBV19 and TRBJ1-5; 7 bases match TRBD1. The CDR3 contains 15 residues. Germline-derived CDR1 and CDR2 are LNHDA and SQIVND (reference sequence). V lost 10 bases, J lost 0 bases, and 9 bases stayed unmatched. The CDR3 reads CATTSGQYSNQPQHF. The CDR3 nucleotides are TGTGCCACGACCTCGGGACAGTATAGCAATCAGCCCCAGCATTTT.

The chain has TRBV9 and TRBJ2-5; D gene uncertain. Germline CDR1 reads SGDLS; CDR2 reads YYNGEE. CDR3 length: 14 residues. V was trimmed by 0 bases and J by 2 bases, leaving 8 bases between them. CDR3 sequence: CASSVGGWQETQYF. CDR3 DNA: TGTGCCAGCAGCGTAGGTGGTTGGCAAGAGACCCAGTACTTC.

About this clone itself: This sample also contains other DNA sequences that code for the same CDR3. The chain recombines TRBV30 with TRBJ2-5; D unresolved. The length of the CDR3 is 10 residues. Germline assignment: CDR1 GTSNPN and CDR2 SVGIG (reference sequence). The germline V and J ends were trimmed by 1 base and 3 bases, with 0 bases remaining between them. For the CDR3, the DNA is TGTGCCTGGAGTGAAGAGACCCAGTACTTC. Encoded protein: CAWSEETQYF. Complete variable domain (other parts from reference TRBV30 and TRBJ2-5): SQTIHQWPATLVQPVGSPLSLECTVEGTSNPNLYWYRQAAGRGLQLLFYSVGIGQISSEVPQNLSASRPQDRQFILSSKKLLLSDSGFYLCAWSEETQYFGPGTRLLVL.

This clone occurred once. Since a much larger clone is just one base distant, this may be a read error. The sample contains more than one DNA sequence encoding this CDR3. The V call is TRBV5-4, the J call TRBJ1-1; D call uncertain. CDR1 is SGHNT, CDR2 YYREEE, per germline (reference sequence). Trimming left V 2 bases short and J 1 base short, with 6 bases between. CDR3 size: 13 residues. CDR3 DNA: TGTGCCAGCAGCTTTACGGGGAACACTGAAGCTTTCTTT. Translating gives CASSFTGNTEAFF.

This clone is a singleton in its sample. This chain joins TRBV2 and TRBJ2-7; tentatively, D is TRBD1 (6 bases). Trimming removed 0 bases at V and 3 bases at J, with 18 bases between. The V gene's germline CDR1 is SNHLY and CDR2 FYNNEI. This CDR3 contains 17 residues. CDR3 sequence (DNA): TGTGCCAGCAGTGAAGCTCTAGGGAACAGGGTAGGCTACGAGCAGTACTTC. Its translation: CASSEALGNRVGYEQYF.

This clone was counted only a few times. V is TRBV5-4 and J is TRBJ1-4; TRBD1 might be the D (6 bases). The V gene lost 0 bases and the J gene lost 10 bases, with 7 bases spanning the gap. The germline gives CDR1 SGHNT, CDR2 YYREEE (reference sequence). This CDR3 has 12 amino acids. Written as DNA, the CDR3 is TGTGCCAGCAGCTTGGTACAGGGAAAACTGTTTTTT. It specifies CASSLVQGKLFF.

The CDR3 nucleotides are TGCAGCGTTGAGGGCGGGAGGTCATACAATGAGCAGTTCTTC. Protein sequence: CSVEGGRSYNEQFF. The chain is built from TRBV29-1 and TRBJ2-1, with TRBD2 matching over 8 bases. The germline gives CDR1 SQVTM, CDR2 ANQGSEA. The CDR3 has 14 residues. Trimming took 3 bases from V and 4 from J; bases not matched to a gene: 5.

This clone appeared a few times. The DNA of the CDR3 is TGTGCCTGGAGTGTACTAAGCACGGGTCAGCCCCAGCATTTT. It translates to CAWSVLSTGQPQHF. V and J are TRBV30 and TRBJ1-5; D ambiguous. Germline CDR1 GTSNPN, CDR2 SVGIG (reference sequence). The V gene lost 0 bases and the J gene lost 6 bases, with 12 bases spanning the gap. The CDR3 length is 14 residues. The whole variable domain, remainder taken from reference TRBV30 and TRBJ1-5, is SQTIHQWPATLVQPVGSPLSLECTVEGTSNPNLYWYRQAAGRGLQLLFYSVGIGQISSEVPQNLSASRPQDRQFILSSKKLLLSDSGFYLCAWSVLSTGQPQHFGDGTRLSIL.

This chain connects TRBV7-2 to TRBJ1-1; D ambiguous. The ends were cut back, 4 bases at V and 0 bases at J, with 9 bases in the middle. Germline CDR1 reads SGHTA; CDR2 reads FQGNSA. The CDR3 spans 14 residues. As DNA, the CDR3 is TGTGCCAGCAGCTCTTCAGCCATGAACACTGAAGCTTTCTTT. It is translated as CASSSSAMNTEAFF.

This clone was detected a few times. The chain is built from TRBV19 and TRBJ2-2; no clear D gene. Germline CDR1 reads LNHDA; CDR2 reads SQIVND (reference sequence). This CDR3 region has 14 residues. V was clipped by 5 bases and J by 5 bases, with 12 bases between them. CDR3 sequence: CASSPSGATGELFF. CDR3 sequence (DNA): TGTGCCAGTAGTCCTTCGGGCGCGACCGGGGAGCTGTTTTTT.

The CDR3 here is CASRLEVADSSYAREKLFF. In nucleotides, the CDR3 is TGTGCAAGTCGCTTAGAAGTAGCGGACAGTTCATACGCGCGGGAAAAACTGTTTTTT. This chain connects TRBV12-2 to TRBJ1-4. TRBV12-2 has pseudogene status. The CDR3 spans 19 residues.

This clone was observed once. In the same sample, other DNA sequences code for this CDR3. The V gene is TRBV28, the J gene TRBJ2-4; TRBD1 might be the D (5 bases). Trimming pared 6 bases from V and 0 bases from J, leaving 12 bases between. Germline CDR1 MDHEN, CDR2 SYDVKM. The CDR3 is 15 amino acids. The CDR3 nucleotides are TGTGCCAGCAGCGGGCAGGGATTAGCCAAAAACATTCAGTACTTC. Translation: CASSGQGLAKNIQYF. The full variable domain, completed using reference TRBV28 and TRBJ2-4, is DVKVTQSSRYLVKRTGEKVFLECVQDMDHENMFWYRQDPGLGLRLIYFSYDVKMKEKGDIPEGYSVSREKKERFSLILESASTNQTSMYLCASSGQGLAKNIQYFGAGTRLSVL.

This chain uses TRBV4-3 with TRBJ2-2; D might be TRBD1 (7 bases). The V end lost 4 bases, the J end lost 6 bases, and 12 bases lay between the germline ends. CDR3 length: 14 amino acids. Germline V gene sequence: CDR1 LGHNA, CDR2 YSLEER. This CDR3 is CASSRTGEAGELFF. CDR3 nucleotide sequence: TGCGCCAGCAGCCGAACAGGGGAGGCCGGGGAGCTGTTTTTT.